This T cell receptor beta chain was found in a study of blood T cell repertoires in COVID-19. Germline CDR1 SGHTA, CDR2 FQGTGA. This CDR3 region has 16 residues. V dropped 5 bases and J dropped 5; count of bases not matched to a gene: 12. Sequencing used immunoSEQ multiplex PCR; TCRdb keeps in-frame clones, though not all of them. The table lists about 260,000 clones, around 83% of them singletons. Only a few counts were recorded for this clone. The chain employs TRBV7-3 and TRBJ2-7; 10 bases match TRBD2. The source of this sequence is a man between 18 and 35 years old with active or convalescent COVID-19. The sample comprised peripheral blood. DNA of the CDR3: TGTGCCAGCAGCCCAGGGATAGCGGGGGGCTTAGACGAGCAGTACTTC. This encodes CASSPGIAGGLDEQYF.